A selection of T cell receptor beta chains follows, all from one sample in a study of T-cell reconstitution after alpha-beta-depleted transplantation in children. From the PCR reads, TCRdb called clonotypes with MiXCR, one entry per CDR3 protein. Altogether more than 500,000 distinct CDR3 sequences are present, over 10% being singletons, with the ten largest covering less than 15%. The sample here was PBMCs, mostly from graft donor cells, taken 180 days after TCRalphabeta/CD19-depleted stem cell transplant. Receptors were obtained from a female patient younger than 10 who had a stem cell transplant for aplastic anemia, so the T cells may come from the graft donor. CDR3s include the opening cysteine and the closing phenylalanine or tryptophan. A D gene is named only where the DNA matches it firmly. Clone size appears in some rows only: once, few, many, or a class for an expanded clone.

>TRBV19|TRBD1|-|TRBJ2-2
CASQVDRALNTGELFF
TGTGCCAGTCAAGTGGACAGGGCGTTAAACACCGGGGAGCTGTTTTTT
>TRBV12-5|-|few|TRBJ1-5
CASGLVYGQGNQPQHF
TGTGCTAGTGGTTTGGTATACGGGCAAGGGAATCAGCCCCAGCATTTT
>TRBV28|-|few|TRBJ2-5
CASMRTPRQGIQGETQYF
TGTGCCAGCATGAGGACCCCTCGGCAGGGGATCCAGGGAGAGACCCAGTACTTC
>TRBV6-1|TRBD1|-|TRBJ2-1
CASSEEKGTGSHEQFF
TGTGCCAGCAGTGAAGAAAAGGGGACAGGGTCCCATGAGCAGTTCTTC
>TRBV5-4|TRBD1|-|TRBJ2-4
CASSTGTAVIKKNIQYF
TGTGCCAGCAGTACCGGGACAGCCGTAATCAAGAAAAACATTCAGTACTTC
>TRBV5-5|TRBD1|-|TRBJ2-1
CASSHHRDRGYNEQFF
TGTGCCAGCAGCCACCACCGGGACAGGGGCTACAATGAGCAGTTCTTC
>TRBV5-1|-|many|TRBJ2-6
CASSAGTGGANVLTF
TGCGCCAGCAGCGCCGGGACGGGTGGGGCCAACGTCCTGACTTTC
>TRBV12-3/TRBV12-4|-|many|TRBJ2-7
CASSVQGFGEQYF
TGTGCCAGCAGTGTTCAGGGTTTCGGCGAGCAGTACTTC
>TRBV28|TRBD1|few|TRBJ1-4
CASSAGQGGEKLFF
TGTGCCAGCAGTGCGGGGCAGGGGGGAGAAAAACTGTTTTTT
>TRBV4-2|TRBD2|-|TRBJ2-1
CASSPAAGGSYNEQFF
TGTGCCAGCAGCCCCGCGGCGGGAGGGTCCTACAATGAGCAGTTCTTC
>TRBV9|-|few|TRBJ2-7
CASSVERISYEQYF
TGTGCCAGCAGCGTAGAACGGATCTCCTACGAGCAGTACTTC
>TRBV4-3|TRBD2|many|TRBJ2-5
CASSQDLGGGQETQYF
TGCGCCAGCAGCCAAGATCTGGGGGGAGGGCAAGAGACCCAGTACTTC
>TRBV7-2|-|few|TRBJ2-3
CASSQPADTQYF
TGTGCCAGCAGTCAACCAGCAGATACGCAGTATTTT
>TRBV4-2|TRBD1|-|TRBJ2-2
CASSQETGWNGELFF
TGTGCCAGCAGCCAAGAGACAGGGTGGAACGGGGAGCTGTTTTTT
>TRBV6-2/TRBV6-3|-|few|TRBJ2-1
CASSNPIRGRGAEEQFF
TGTGCCAGCAGCAACCCCATTAGAGGGAGGGGGGCGGAAGAGCAGTTCTTC
>TRBV9|TRBD2|many|TRBJ2-1
CASSVVGTNYNEQFF
TGTGCCAGCAGCGTAGTTGGGACTAACTACAATGAGCAGTTCTTC
>TRBV29-1|-|many|TRBJ2-1
CSVVAIYNEQFF
TGCAGCGTTGTAGCTATTTACAATGAGCAGTTCTTC
>TRBV7-9|-|-|TRBJ1-2
CASSSAAGTSNGYTF
TGTGCCAGCAGCTCGGCTGCGGGGACCTCGAATGGCTACACCTTC
>TRBV7-9|TRBD1|many|TRBJ1-2
CASSFRQGRGYTF
TGTGCCAGCAGCTTCCGACAGGGGAGAGGCTACACCTTC
>TRBV11-2|-|few|TRBJ1-1
CASSLVANTEAFF
TGTGCCAGCAGCTTGGTTGCGAACACTGAAGCTTTCTTT
>TRBV9|TRBD2|many|TRBJ2-1
CASSVGGGRPENEQFF
TGTGCCAGCAGCGTAGGAGGCGGGAGGCCCGAGAATGAGCAGTTCTTC
>TRBV7-2|TRBD1|-|TRBJ2-7
CASSERDRVFYEQYF
TGTGCCAGCAGCGAACGGGACAGGGTATTCTACGAGCAGTACTTC
>TRBV12-3/TRBV12-4|-|-|TRBJ2-7
CASSFRQGTPREQYF
TGTGCCAGCAGTTTCAGGCAGGGCACCCCTCGGGAGCAGTACTTC
>TRBV7-2|TRBD1|few|TRBJ2-1
CASRTGTGAYNEQFF
TGTGCCAGCAGAACCGGGACAGGGGCCTACAATGAGCAGTTCTTC
>TRBV27|TRBD2|-|TRBJ2-3
CASSSSGTSGRALTDTQYF
TGTGCCAGCAGTTCATCCGGGACTAGCGGGAGGGCCTTGACAGATACGCAGTATTTT
>TRBV7-8|TRBD2|-|TRBJ2-7
CASSREGGGLSYEQYF
TGTGCCAGCAGCCGGGAGGGGGGCGGGCTTTCCTACGAGCAGTACTTC
>TRBV15|-|few|TRBJ2-1
CATSRVEAAYYNEQFF
TGTGCCACCAGCAGAGTTGAAGCGGCATATTACAATGAGCAGTTCTTC
>TRBV5-1|TRBD1|-|TRBJ2-6
CASSLVGQGLSGANVLTF
TGCGCCAGCAGCTTGGTGGGACAGGGCCTCTCTGGGGCCAACGTCCTGACTTTC
>TRBV24-1|TRBD1|-|TRBJ2-2
CATSDPGQGITGELFF
TGTGCCACCAGTGATCCGGGACAGGGGATCACCGGGGAGCTGTTTTTT
>TRBV10-2|-|-|TRBJ1-3
CASSSRGHLGNTIYF
TGCGCCAGCAGTTCTCGGGGGCATCTTGGAAACACCATATATTTT
>TRBV7-9|TRBD1|few|TRBJ1-5
CASSLALLGQSNQPQHF
TGTGCCAGCAGCTTAGCACTCTTGGGACAGAGCAATCAGCCCCAGCATTTT
>TRBV12-3/TRBV12-4|-|-|TRBJ2-1
CASKAPYTYNEQFF
TGTGCCAGCAAAGCGCCCTACACCTACAATGAGCAGTTCTTC
>TRBV5-1|-|-|TRBJ1-1
CASSGGHRIPTEAFF
TGCGCCAGCAGCGGGGGACACCGAATCCCCACTGAAGCTTTCTTT
>TRBV28|TRBD1|many|TRBJ2-7
CASSFWTGAYEQYF
TGTGCCAGCAGTTTTTGGACAGGAGCCTACGAGCAGTACTTC
>TRBV20-1|TRBD1|-|TRBJ2-7
CSVLTPRQGAYEQYF
TGCAGTGTTCTAACCCCTCGACAGGGGGCCTACGAGCAGTACTTC
>TRBV24-1|TRBD2|-|TRBJ2-1
CATRASGRYNEQFF
TGTGCCACCAGGGCTAGCGGGCGTTACAATGAGCAGTTCTTC
>TRBV20-1|TRBD1|few|TRBJ1-2
CSANQIDRDRGRLNYGYTF
TGCAGTGCTAATCAGATCGACCGGGACAGGGGAAGACTTAACTATGGCTACACCTTC
>TRBV19|-|-|TRBJ2-1
CASSIEDGLYNEQFF
TGTGCCAGTAGTATTGAGGACGGACTCTACAATGAGCAGTTCTTC
>TRBV5-1|-|few|TRBJ2-1
CASSLETWTAYNEQFF
TGCGCCAGCAGCTTGGAGACTTGGACAGCCTACAATGAGCAGTTCTTC
>TRBV6-2/TRBV6-3|-|few|TRBJ1-5
CASRTGTYSNQPQHF
TGTGCCAGCAGGACTGGGACATACAGCAATCAGCCCCAGCATTTT
>TRBV15|-|many|TRBJ2-3
CATSLTGGGDTQYF
TGTGCCACCAGCCTGACAGGAGGGGGAGATACGCAGTATTTT
>TRBV7-2|-|few|TRBJ1-2
CASSLGEINNYGYTF
TGTGCCAGCAGCTTAGGGGAGATAAATAACTATGGCTACACCTTC
>TRBV20-1|-|few|TRBJ1-2
CSARDTRTNYGYTF
TGCAGTGCTAGGGATACAAGGACTAACTATGGCTACACCTTC
>TRBV21-1|-|few|TRBJ2-1
CASSKDKREGSYNEQFF
TGTGCCAGCAGCAAAGATAAGCGGGAGGGCTCCTACAATGAGCAGTTCTTC
>TRBV23-1|-|-|TRBJ1-4
CARAQGPNEKLFF
TGCGCCAGGGCACAGGGTCCGAATGAAAAACTGTTTTTT
>TRBV5-1|TRBD1|-|TRBJ2-3
CASSPGQGTPDTQYF
TGCGCCAGCAGCCCGGGACAGGGGACTCCAGATACGCAGTATTTT
>TRBV30|-|-|TRBJ1-6
CAWRGPYNSPLHF
TGTGCCTGGAGGGGACCTTATAATTCACCCCTCCACTTT
>TRBV6-2/TRBV6-3|-|few|TRBJ2-5
CASSYFPEGKTQYF
TGTGCCAGCAGTTACTTCCCGGAGGGGAAGACCCAGTACTTC
>TRBV3-1|-|-|TRBJ1-5
CASSQGLPGTSNQPQHF
TGTGCCAGCAGCCAAGGGCTCCCGGGGACGAGCAATCAGCCCCAGCATTTT
>TRBV9|TRBD1|-|TRBJ2-7
CASSVGTGSSYEQYF
TGTGCCAGCAGCGTAGGGACAGGCTCCTCCTACGAGCAGTACTTC
>TRBV12-3/TRBV12-4|-|-|TRBJ2-6
CASSLGSGGGANVLTF
TGTGCCAGCAGTTTAGGTTCCGGGGGAGGGGCCAACGTCCTGACTTTC
>TRBV29-1|TRBD2|many|TRBJ2-2
CSVCDAWGGNTGELFF
TGCAGCGTTTGTGATGCCTGGGGGGGAAACACCGGGGAGCTGTTTTTT